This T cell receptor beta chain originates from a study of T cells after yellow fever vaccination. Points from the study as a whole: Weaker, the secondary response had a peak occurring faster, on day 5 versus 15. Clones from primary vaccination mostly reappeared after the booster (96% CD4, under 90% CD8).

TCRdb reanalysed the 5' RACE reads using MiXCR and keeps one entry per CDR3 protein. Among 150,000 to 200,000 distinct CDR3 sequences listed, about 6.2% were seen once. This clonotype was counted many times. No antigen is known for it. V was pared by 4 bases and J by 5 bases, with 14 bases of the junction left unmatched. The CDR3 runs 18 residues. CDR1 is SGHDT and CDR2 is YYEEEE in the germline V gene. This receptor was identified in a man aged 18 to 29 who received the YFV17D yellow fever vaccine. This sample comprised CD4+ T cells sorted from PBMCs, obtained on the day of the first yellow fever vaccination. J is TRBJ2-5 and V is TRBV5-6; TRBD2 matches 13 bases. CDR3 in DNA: TGTGCCAGCAGCCTAACTAGCGGGGGGGCCACCTCGATGGAGACCCAGTACTTC. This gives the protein CASSLTSGGATSMETQYF. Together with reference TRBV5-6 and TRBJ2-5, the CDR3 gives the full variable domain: DAGVTQSPTHLIKTRGQQVTLRCSPKSGHDTVSWYQQALGQGPQFIFQYYEEEERQRGNFPDRFSGHQFPNYSSELNVNALLLGDSALYLCASSLTSGGATSMETQYFGPGTRLLVL.